Sequencing of this T cell receptor (beta chain) was carried out in a study of cytomegalovirus exposure and HLA in healthy donors (dated by TCRdb to the late 2010s). For the study in its entirety: An earlier analysis of approximately 590 of the donors reported about 250 Gb of sequence data and 117 million unique TCR beta sequences from about 180 million T cells. An early release that covered about 600 HLA-typed donors contained approximately 300 gigabases of sequencing data and 65 million to 100 million unique TCR sequences. The genetic ancestry cluster associated with self-reported Caucasian donors included 65% to 90% of the 398 genotyped donors. The study was designed to test whether signatures of past pathogen exposure could be identified by cataloging public T cell receptors. The study profiled the T cell repertoires of hundreds of subjects by immunosequencing and related them to cytomegalovirus serostatus. Besides the first cohort of roughly 640 subjects, a separate validation cohort made up of roughly 130 different subjects was used. To predict cytomegalovirus infection status, the study combined high-throughput TCR immunosequencing, statistical association of individual TCRs with disease status, and machine learning. In a later analysis, previously published TCR beta repertoires from 500 to 750 donors were re-analyzed and high-resolution HLA genotyping was added so that TCR occurrence patterns could be studied. The later analysis used no new phenotypic data to find candidate immune exposures, relying instead on TCR beta sequences and their occurrence across donors. An earlier analysis of about 620 of the donors applied high-throughput TCR beta sequencing to assess whether each TCR beta V gene segment acted as functional or pseudogenic. Alongside the repertoire data, information on donor age, sex, ethnicity and CMV serostatus was compiled. A later genetic analysis used genome-wide SNP genotypes for about 60% of the roughly 670 donors, treating that subset as a discovery cohort. Every repertoire in the discovery cohort had been generated on one and the same sequencing platform. Both class I and class II loci were covered by HLA typing, at four-digit resolution. The number of typed donors differed by locus: about 620-640 for A, B, C, DRB1 and DQB1; 500 to 550 for DQA1; approximately 600 for DPA1; and around 450 for DPB1. Four or five DR-DQ haplotypes were handled as single units for association and clustering, since linkage in the cohort was strong. Among some 410 genotyped donors of the cohort, an average of about 240,000 unique TCR beta nucleotide sequences were sequenced per donor, roughly a sixth of them non-productive.

In total, approximately 610 healthy bone marrow donors made up the cohort. At the time of sampling, all cohort members were nominally healthy, though unrecorded immune exposures were likely present. The donor tested CMV seropositive, placing the donor among the roughly 270 seropositive members of the cohort. A peripheral blood sample was collected from each donor, and TCR beta sequencing was performed on peripheral blood mononuclear cells. Genomic DNA was extracted from the blood cell samples with the Qiagen DNeasy Blood Extraction Kit. Library construction relied on the immunoSEQ multiplex PCR assay. The multiplex PCR relied on a mix of 60 forward primers for TCR Vbeta segments and 13 reverse primers for TCR Jbeta segments. The CDR3 region of rearranged TCR beta genes was amplified from genomic DNA by a multiplex PCR assay. The Illumina HiSeq System was used to sequence the amplified TCR beta libraries as 87-base-pair reads. The paper's processing steps were these. In a later analysis, about 80 million unique TCR beta chains were counted across the 500 to 700 repertoires, and roughly 11 million of these chains were shared by at least two donors. To remove PCR and sequencing errors, raw reads were error-corrected and collapsed into unique sequences using a nearest-neighbor algorithm that merged closely related sequences. Alignment of CDR3 sequences to IMGT reference sequences was used to assign V, D and J gene segments. For a sequence to be retained, a match of at least six nucleotides was required to both a V gene segment and a J gene segment. Rearrangements were classified as productive when the CDR3 lacked stop codons and remained in frame with V and J, and all other rearrangements were classified as non-productive. CDR3 was defined by IMGT convention, running from the second conserved V-encoded cysteine to the conserved J-encoded phenylalanine. The earlier analysis of 550 to 650 of the donors excluded any sequence lacking an unambiguous match to a single V gene segment. An earlier analysis of just under 600 of the donors called V segments functional above 56.7% productive rearrangements and segregating when the between-donor standard deviation exceeded 5%. A statistical classification framework was built for diagnosing cytomegalovirus status from the catalog of TCR beta chain sequences. In a later analysis, TCR nucleotide sequences were compared against IMGT/GENE-DB human TR gene sequences so that V and J genes could be assigned. In a later analysis, CDR3 sequences and most-parsimonious VDJ recombination scenarios were assigned using the TCRdist pipeline. In a later analysis, each TCR beta chain was defined by its CDR3 amino acid sequence together with its V-gene family, and reads lacking a unique V-gene family were excluded. As a way to deal with suspected cross-contamination and a sequencing artifact, a later analysis dropped 450 to 700 nucleotide sequences that were highly shared and had low generation probability. In a later analysis, a clonal expansion index was calculated for each public chain from normalized within-repertoire ranks of inferred template counts. Generation probabilities in a later analysis came from a VDJ recombination model fitted to out-of-frame rearrangements, and those results were checked against IGoR. In a later analysis, TCR-TCR, TCR-HLA and TCR-CMV co-occurrence was scored with hypergeometric tests, and a repertoire-size bias correction was applied to TCR pairs. False discovery rates were estimated in a later analysis by permuting HLA or CMV assignments 20 times. In a later analysis, co-occurring TCRs were grouped with DBSCAN, and TCRdist sequence similarity was added when clustering was performed within HLA-allele-positive subsets. Repertoires with fewer than 30,000 or more than 120,000 public chains were left out of co-occurrence clustering, as were about five repertoires with anomalous nucleotide sharing. In TCRdb, the immuneACCESS table is reduced to in-frame sequences with V and J assigned. These tables do not hold every clone; where another copy was compared, an unresolved V gene accounts for under half, and the others remain unexplained. That table is the source of V, J and clone size, and D and trimming were worked out from the DNA. In this sample the table shows approximately 100,000 clones, around 62% of which occur a single time. 3.8% of the sample is taken by the ten largest.

Study-wide conclusions, independent of this receptor: An earlier analysis of approximately 530 of the donors showed that most TCR beta V segments appeared in productive rearrangements either about 87% or about 30% of the time, which broadly matched IMGT annotations. According to a later analysis, TCR association rates differed among HLA loci, with DRB1 alleles showing the most associated TCRs and HLA-C alleles showing the fewest. Sequencing depth was assumed to be roughly uniform across donors in the presence/absence analyses, though that assumption may not hold. Strong co-occurrence of HLA alleles, especially DR and DQ, made assigning TCR associations to individual alleles difficult. A later analysis reported that several top co-occurrence clusters appeared linked to parvovirus B19, influenza, CMV and Epstein-Barr virus. About 15 rarely observed V segments, including chromosome 9 orphons, were excluded from the earlier analysis of about 500 of the donors because counts were too low. A further reported finding was that TCR beta sequences accurately predicted the HLA-A and HLA-B alleles for most subjects in the first cohort. Only TCR beta chains were sequenced in this cohort, and the absence of alpha or paired-chain data limited detectable features. A later genetic analysis reported fewer N-insertions in productive TCRs among donors in an Asian-associated ancestry cluster than the roughly 620-donor mean. A later genetic analysis associated a missense DCLRE1C variant with V-gene and J-gene trimming of TCR beta chains, and an independent cohort replicated the association. The classifier was reported to diagnose cytomegalovirus status with high specificity and sensitivity in both the original and validation cohorts. CMV serostatus was the only immune exposure information available for the cohort. The 87-base-pair reads could not distinguish some IMGT-functional V segments, including TRBV6-2 and TRBV6-3, so those segments were excluded. The study gave a list of more than 150 TCR beta chains associated with cytomegalovirus. Linkage disequilibrium might explain the correlated functional status among segregating V segments, but an unknown experimental factor could not be excluded. Compared with equally common non-associated chains, HLA-associated TCR beta chains in a later analysis were more clonally expanded and had lower generation probabilities. The authors suggested that the approach could potentially be generalized to other disease states and immunological phenotypes. HLA typing was unavailable for some donors at each locus, so association tests used only the typed subset. A later analysis associated about 17,000 TCR beta sequences with specific HLA alleles at a false discovery rate of 0.05. A cluster of highly shared sequence variants was judged likely to be a technical artifact of the sequencing pipeline. Across donors, most TCR sequences were observed very rarely, whereas some public TCRs were present in many individuals. In vitro tests confirmed that a few of the cytomegalovirus-associated TCR beta chains recognize cytomegalovirus antigens. A later analysis found that most CMV-associated TCR beta chains appeared HLA-restricted, with HLA associations seemingly driven largely by CMV exposure.

Here V drops 5 bases and J drops 5 bases, and the junction holds 4 bases not matched to any gene. Inclusive of the bounding cysteine and phenylalanine, the CDR3 is 14 residues long. This entry keeps only the CDR3 DNA: 42 bases, framed from base 1. CDR1 and CDR2, looked up from the germline V gene, are SGHDN and FVKESK. This clone has more than one count but fewer than ten. What this receptor recognizes is not known. Base qualities are not at hand, and no much larger clone is one base apart. Material: PBMCs. The receptor was derived from a man aged 30 to 45 in good health and CMV-seropositive. The rearrangement combines TRBV14 with TRBJ2-2, and 8 junctional nucleotides match TRBD2. In nucleotide form, the sequence is TGTGCCAGCAGCTTCGGGGGGGCAACCGGGGAGCTGTTTTTT. Its product reads: CASSFGGATGELFF.